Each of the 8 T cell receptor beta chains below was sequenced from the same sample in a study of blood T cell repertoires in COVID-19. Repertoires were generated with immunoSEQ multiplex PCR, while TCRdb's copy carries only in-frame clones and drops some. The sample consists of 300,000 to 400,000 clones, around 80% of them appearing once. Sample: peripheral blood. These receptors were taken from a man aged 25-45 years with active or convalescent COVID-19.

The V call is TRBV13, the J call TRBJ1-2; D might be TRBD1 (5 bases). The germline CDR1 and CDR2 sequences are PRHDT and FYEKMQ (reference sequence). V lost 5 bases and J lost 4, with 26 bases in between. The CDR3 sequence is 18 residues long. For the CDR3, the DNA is TGTGCCAGCAGCCCCTCCCCCCTACGGAGGGGCGACCTCTATGGCTACACCTTC. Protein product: CASSPSPLRRGDLYGYTF. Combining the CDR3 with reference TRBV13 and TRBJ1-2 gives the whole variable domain AAGVIQSPRHLIKEKRETATLKCYPIPRHDTVYWYQQGPGQDPQFLISFYEKMQSDKGSIPDRFSAQQFSDYHSELNMSSLELGDSALYFCASSPSPLRRGDLYGYTFGSGTRLTVV.

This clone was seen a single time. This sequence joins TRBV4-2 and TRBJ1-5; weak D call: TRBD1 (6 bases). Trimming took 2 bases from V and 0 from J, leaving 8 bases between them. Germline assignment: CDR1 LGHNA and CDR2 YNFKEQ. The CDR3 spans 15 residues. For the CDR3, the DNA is TGTGCCAGCAGCCAACAGGGGTCTAGCAATCAGCCCCAGCATTTT. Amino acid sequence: CASSQQGSSNQPQHF.

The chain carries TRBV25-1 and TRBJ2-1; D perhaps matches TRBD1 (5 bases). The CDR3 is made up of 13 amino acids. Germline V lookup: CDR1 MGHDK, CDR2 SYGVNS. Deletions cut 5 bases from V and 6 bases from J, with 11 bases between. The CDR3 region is CASSLQGLNEQFF. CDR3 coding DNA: TGTGCCAGCAGTCTCCAGGGCCTCAATGAGCAGTTCTTC.

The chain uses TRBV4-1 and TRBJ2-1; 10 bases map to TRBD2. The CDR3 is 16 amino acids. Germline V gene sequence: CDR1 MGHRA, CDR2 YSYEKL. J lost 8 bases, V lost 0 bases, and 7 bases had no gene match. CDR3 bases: TGCGCCAGCAGCCAAGAAGCTAGCGGGAGCTGGGATGAGCAGTTCTTC. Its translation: CASSQEASGSWDEQFF.

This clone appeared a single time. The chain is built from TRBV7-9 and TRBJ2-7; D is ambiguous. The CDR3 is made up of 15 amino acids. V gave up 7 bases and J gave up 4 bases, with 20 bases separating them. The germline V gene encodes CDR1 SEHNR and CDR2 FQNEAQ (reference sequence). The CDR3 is CASTAPNSPPYEQYF. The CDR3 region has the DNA TGTGCCAGCACCGCGCCTAACTCTCCCCCATACGAGCAGTACTTC.

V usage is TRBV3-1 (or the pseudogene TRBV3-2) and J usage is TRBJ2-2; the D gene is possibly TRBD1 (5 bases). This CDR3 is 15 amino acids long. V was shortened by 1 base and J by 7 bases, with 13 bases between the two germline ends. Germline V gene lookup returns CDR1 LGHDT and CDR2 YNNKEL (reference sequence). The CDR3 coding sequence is TGTGCCAGCAGCCAAGGTCAGGGCAGGAGCGGGGAGCTGTTTTTT. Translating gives CASSQGQGRSGELFF.

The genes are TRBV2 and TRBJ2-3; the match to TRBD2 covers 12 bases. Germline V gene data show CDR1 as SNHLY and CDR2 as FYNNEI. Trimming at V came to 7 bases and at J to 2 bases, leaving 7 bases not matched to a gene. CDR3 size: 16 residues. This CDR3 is CASKWTSGTYTDTQYF. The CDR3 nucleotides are TGTGCCAGCAAATGGACTAGCGGGACTTACACAGATACGCAGTATTTT.

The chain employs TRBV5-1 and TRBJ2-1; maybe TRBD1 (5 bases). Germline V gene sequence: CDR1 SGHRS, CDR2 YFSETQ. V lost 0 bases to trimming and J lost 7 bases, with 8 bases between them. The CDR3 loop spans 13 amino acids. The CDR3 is CASSLVSGNEQFF. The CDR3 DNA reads TGCGCCAGCAGCTTGGTCTCAGGGAATGAGCAGTTCTTC.